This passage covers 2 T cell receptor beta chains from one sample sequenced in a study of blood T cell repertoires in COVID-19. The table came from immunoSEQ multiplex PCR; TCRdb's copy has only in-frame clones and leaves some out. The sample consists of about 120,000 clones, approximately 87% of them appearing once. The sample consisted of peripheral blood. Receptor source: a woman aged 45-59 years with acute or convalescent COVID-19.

The CDR3 reads CASSSSGDYNSPLHF. CDR3 DNA sequence: TGTGCCAGTAGTTCCTCAGGGGACTATAATTCACCCCTCCACTTT. The chain recombines TRBV19 with TRBJ1-6; a possible D gene is TRBD1 (6 bases). This CDR3 is 15 amino acids long. CDR1 and CDR2 (germline): LNHDA, SQIVND (reference sequence). V lost 5 bases and J lost 3, with 11 bases in between. The full variable domain, with the rest looked up from reference TRBV19 and TRBJ1-6, is DGGITQSPKYLFRKEGQNVTLSCEQNLNHDAMYWYRQDPGQGLRLIYYSQIVNDFQKGDIAEGYSVSREKKESFPLTVTSAQKNPTAFYLCASSSSGDYNSPLHFGNGTRLTVT.

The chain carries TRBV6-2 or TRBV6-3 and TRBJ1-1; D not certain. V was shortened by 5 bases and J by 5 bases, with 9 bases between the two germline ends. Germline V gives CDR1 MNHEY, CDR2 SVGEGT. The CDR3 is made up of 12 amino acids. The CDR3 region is CASSRRGTEAFF. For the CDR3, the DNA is TGTGCCAGCAGTCGGCGGGGTACTGAAGCTTTCTTT.